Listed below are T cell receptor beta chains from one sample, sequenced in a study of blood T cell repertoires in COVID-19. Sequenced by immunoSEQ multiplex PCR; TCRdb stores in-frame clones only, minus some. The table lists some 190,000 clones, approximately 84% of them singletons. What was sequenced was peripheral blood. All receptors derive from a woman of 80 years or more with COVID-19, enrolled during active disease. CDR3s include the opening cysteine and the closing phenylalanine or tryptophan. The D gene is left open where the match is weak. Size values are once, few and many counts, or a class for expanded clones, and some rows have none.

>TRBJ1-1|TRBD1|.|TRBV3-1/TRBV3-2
TGTGCCAGCAGCCTGAGGAGACAGGGGGGTGAAGCTTTCTTT
CASSLRRQGGEAFF
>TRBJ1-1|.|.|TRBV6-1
TGTGCCAGCAGTGAAGCTATGGGACACAGACTGAACACTGAAGCTTTCTTT
CASSEAMGHRLNTEAFF
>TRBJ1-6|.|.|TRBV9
TGTGCCAGCAGCGTAGCTGGGGGGAGGGATTCACCCCTCCACTTT
CASSVAGGRDSPLHF
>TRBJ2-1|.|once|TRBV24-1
TGTGCCACCAGTGCAGGGGGGAGAGGATCCTACAATGAGCAGTTCTTC
CATSAGGRGSYNEQFF
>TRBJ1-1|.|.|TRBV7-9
TGTGCCAGCAGCCTCGAAGCCGTGAACACTGAAGCTTTCTTT
CASSLEAVNTEAFF
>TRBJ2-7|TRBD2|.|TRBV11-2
TGTGCCAGCACCTTCCGGGGGACTATGAACTACGAGCAGTACTTC
CASTFRGTMNYEQYF
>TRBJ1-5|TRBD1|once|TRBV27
TGTGCCAGCAGACAGGGACAGGGCAGCAATCAGCCCCAGCATTTT
CASRQGQGSNQPQHF
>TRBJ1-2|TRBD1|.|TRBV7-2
TGTGCCAGCAGCCAAAGACAGGGGGCGGGTAACTATGGCTACACCTTC
CASSQRQGAGNYGYTF
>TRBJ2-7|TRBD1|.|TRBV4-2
TGTGCCAGCAGCCAGGGACAGGGAACCTACGAGCAGTACTTC
CASSQGQGTYEQYF
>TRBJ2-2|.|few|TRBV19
TGTGCCAGTAGTCGGGTGCGGGTCCCAACCGGGGAGCTGTTTTTT
CASSRVRVPTGELFF
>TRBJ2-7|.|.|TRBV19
TGTGCCAGTAGTGCGACATGGGGCAGCGAGCAGTACTTC
CASSATWGSEQYF
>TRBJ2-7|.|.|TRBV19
TGTGCCAGTAGACTGGGGGCCGGATACGAGCAGTACTTC
CASRLGAGYEQYF
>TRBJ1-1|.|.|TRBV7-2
TGTGCCAGCAGCCGGATAAGTGGGAGCACTGAAGCTTTCTTT
CASSRISGSTEAFF
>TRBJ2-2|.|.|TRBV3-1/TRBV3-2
TGTGCCAGCAGGGGGGGCGGGGAGCTGTTTTTT
CASRGGGELFF
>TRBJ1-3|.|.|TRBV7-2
TGTGCCAGCAGCTCCCGGACTTCTGGAAACACCATATATTTT
CASSSRTSGNTIYF
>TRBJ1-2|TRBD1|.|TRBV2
TGTGCCAGCAGACTCTCGACAGGGAACTATGGCTACACCTTC
CASRLSTGNYGYTF
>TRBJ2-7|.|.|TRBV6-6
TGTGCCAGTTTAAGGGGGGGGAGCTCCTACGAGCAGTACTTC
CASLRGGSSYEQYF
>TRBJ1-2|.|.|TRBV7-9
TGTGCCAGCAGCTTAGTTGGCAGAGCGGGGGGGTACACCTTC
CASSLVGRAGGYTF
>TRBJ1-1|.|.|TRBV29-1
TGCAGCGTCGGAGACAGATACACTGAAGCTTTCTTT
CSVGDRYTEAFF
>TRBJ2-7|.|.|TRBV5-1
TGCGCCAGCAGTTCTGACACAAGTGCCTACGAGCAGTACTTC
CASSSDTSAYEQYF
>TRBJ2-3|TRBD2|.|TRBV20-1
TGCAGTGCTAGTTATAGCGGGTATTTAGATACGCAGTATTTT
CSASYSGYLDTQYF
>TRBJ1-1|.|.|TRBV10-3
TGTGCCATCACTGCACGGGAGCCGGGGACTGAAGCTTTCTTT
CAITAREPGTEAFF
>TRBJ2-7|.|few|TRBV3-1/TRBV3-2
TGTGCCAGCAGCCAAGGGGCGGGTCACTACGAGCAGTACTTC
CASSQGAGHYEQYF
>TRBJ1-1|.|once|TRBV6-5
TGTGCCAGCTATAAAGGGGGATTGAACACTGAAGCTTTCTTT
CASYKGGLNTEAFF
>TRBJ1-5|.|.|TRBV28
TGTGCCAGCAGTTTACCCCGTTTTGATCAGCCCCAGCATTTT
CASSLPRFDQPQHF
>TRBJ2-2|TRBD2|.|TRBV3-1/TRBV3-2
TGTGCCAGCAGCCAAGGATCTAGCGGGATCGCCGGGGAGCTGTTTTTT
CASSQGSSGIAGELFF
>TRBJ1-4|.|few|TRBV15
TGTGCCACCAGCCACAGGGCAACTAATGAAAAACTGTTTTTT
CATSHRATNEKLFF
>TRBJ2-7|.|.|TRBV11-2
TGTGCCAGCAGCCTCACCCAGGGCTACGAGCAGTACTTC
CASSLTQGYEQYF
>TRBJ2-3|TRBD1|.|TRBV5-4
TGTGCCAGCAGCTTGCCTCCAGGGGGCGCAGATACGCAGTATTTT
CASSLPPGGADTQYF
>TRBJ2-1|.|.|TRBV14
TGTGCCAGCAGCCGGGGACTTTTGGGTGAGCAGTTCTTC
CASSRGLLGEQFF
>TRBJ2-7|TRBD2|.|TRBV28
TGTGCCAGCACCCCCGGACTAGCGACCTACGAGCAGTACTTC
CASTPGLATYEQYF
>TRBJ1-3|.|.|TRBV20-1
TGCAGTGCTAGTTACGGGGTAGGAAACACCATATATTTT
CSASYGVGNTIYF
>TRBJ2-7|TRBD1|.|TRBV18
TGTGCCAGCTCCCGGGACAGCTCCTACGAGCAGTACTTC
CASSRDSSYEQYF
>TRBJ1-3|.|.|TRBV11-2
TGTGCCAGCAGCCCGAAGGGAGGGGAATGGAACACCATATATTTT
CASSPKGGEWNTIYF
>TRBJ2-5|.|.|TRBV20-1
TGCAGTGTTGGGGCCGTGGACACCCAGTACTTC
CSVGAVDTQYF
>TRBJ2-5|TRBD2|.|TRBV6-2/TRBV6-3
TGTGCCAGCAGTTACGGTGTGGCGGGGGGAGAAGAGACCCAGTACTTC
CASSYGVAGGEETQYF
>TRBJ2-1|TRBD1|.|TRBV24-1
TGTGCCACCAGTGGGACAGGGTGGAATGAGCAGTTCTTC
CATSGTGWNEQFF
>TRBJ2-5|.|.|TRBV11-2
TGTGCCAGCAGCGCGGACAATCGGGAGACCCAGTACTTC
CASSADNRETQYF
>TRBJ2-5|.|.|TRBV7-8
TGTGCCAGCAGCTTAACGACCGGGGAGACCCAGTACTTC
CASSLTTGETQYF
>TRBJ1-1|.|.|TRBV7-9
TGTGCCAGCCTGAGGGTTGAGACTGAAGCTTTCTTT
CASLRVETEAFF
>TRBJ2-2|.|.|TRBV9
TGTGCCAGCAAGCCTTCCGCCGCGAGCGGGGAGCTGTTTTTT
CASKPSAASGELFF
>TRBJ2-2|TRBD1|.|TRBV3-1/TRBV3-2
TGTGCCAGCAGCCTTCAGGGGGCTGGGACCGGGGAGCTGTTTTTT
CASSLQGAGTGELFF
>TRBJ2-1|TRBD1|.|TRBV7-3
TGTGCCAGCAGCCCCGAGACAGGGCGGAATGAGCAGTTCTTC
CASSPETGRNEQFF
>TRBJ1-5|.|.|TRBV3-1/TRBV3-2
TGTGCCAGCAGCCAAGACAGCGTAAACAGCAATCAGCCCCAGCATTTT
CASSQDSVNSNQPQHF
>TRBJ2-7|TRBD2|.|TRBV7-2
TGTGCCAGCAGACAAAGACTAGCGGGCTCCTACGAGCAGTACTTC
CASRQRLAGSYEQYF
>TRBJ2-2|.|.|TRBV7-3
TGTGCCAGCAGCTTAGGAGCGAACACCGGGGAGCTGTTTTTT
CASSLGANTGELFF
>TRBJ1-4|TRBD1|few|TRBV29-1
TGCAGCGTTCAAGAACCTGGGACAGCCTCATATGAAAAACTGTTTTTT
CSVQEPGTASYEKLFF
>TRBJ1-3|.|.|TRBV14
TGTGCCAGCAGCCAAGTTCACAACTCTGGAAACACCATATATTTT
CASSQVHNSGNTIYF